This T cell receptor beta chain was captured by sequencing in a study of blood T cell repertoires in COVID-19. Germline V gene sequence: CDR1 LGHDT, CDR2 YNNKEL (reference sequence). The CDR3 runs to 15 residues. The V and J ends lost 1 base and 1 base respectively, with 11 bases between them. Clones were read by immunoSEQ multiplex PCR, and TCRdb kept only the in-frame ones, dropping some. The profile covers about 280,000 clones, with over 75% appearing a single time and 5.1% taken by the ten largest. The chain joins TRBV3-1 (or the pseudogene TRBV3-2) to TRBJ2-7; no definite D call. Sequences were obtained from peripheral blood. The receptor comes from a man in his fifties or sixties with active or convalescent COVID-19. CDR3 in DNA: TGTGCCAGCAGCCAAGCTCTTACCGGGTCCTACGAGCAGTACTTC. This encodes CASSQALTGSYEQYF.